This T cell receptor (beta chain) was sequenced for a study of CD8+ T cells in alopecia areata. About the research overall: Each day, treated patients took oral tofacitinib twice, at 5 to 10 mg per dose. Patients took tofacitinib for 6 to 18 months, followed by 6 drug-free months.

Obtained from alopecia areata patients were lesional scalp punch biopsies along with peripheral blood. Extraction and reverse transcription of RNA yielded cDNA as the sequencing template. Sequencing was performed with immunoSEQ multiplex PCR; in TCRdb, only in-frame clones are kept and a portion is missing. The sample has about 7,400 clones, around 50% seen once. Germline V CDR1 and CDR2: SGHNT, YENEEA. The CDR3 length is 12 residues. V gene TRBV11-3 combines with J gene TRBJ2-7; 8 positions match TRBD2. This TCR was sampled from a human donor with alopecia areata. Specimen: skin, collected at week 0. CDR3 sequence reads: CVLPGGSHEQYF. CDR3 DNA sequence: TGTGTGCTCCCGGGAGGGAGCCACGAGCAGTACTTC.